Below, one T cell receptor beta chain is given with its context. Its antigen has not been determined. Within one base of it there is no much larger clone, and no base qualities were kept. The intended sense of this specimen's time point label: newly diagnosed GD, antithyroid drugs for less than 3 months. For both TCR sequencing and RNA sequencing, RNA was extracted from PBMCs in TRIzol. Graves' disease was diagnosed according to American Thyroid Association guidelines. The patients came from an endocrinology department in Xi'an, China. Each patient gave 8.5 to 9.5 milliliters of peripheral blood, collected in an EDTA anticoagulant tube. Ficoll Paque Plus density gradient separation was used to isolate PBMCs, and no further T cell sorting was done. RNA quality was checked with an Agilent 2100 Bioanalyzer and agarose gel, and concentration with a NanoDrop 2000. The germline V gene (reference sequence) gives CDR1 as LGHDT and CDR2 as YNNKEL. CDR3 length: 16 amino acids, cysteine to phenylalanine. Here the CDR3 DNA is all that survives: 48 bases in frame from base 1. V drops 4 bases and J drops 1 base, leaving 11 bases in between.

This sample was taken from a study of regulatory T cells in long-lasting Graves disease listed by TCRdb under 2021. Background on the whole study: Newly diagnosed Graves' disease patients had taken antithyroid drugs for less than 3 months. Persistent Graves' disease patients were compared with newly diagnosed Graves' disease patients by peripheral blood TCR sequencing and RNA sequencing. A total of some 33 samples were covered by TCR sequencing, comprising roughly 13 persistent and approximately 20 newly diagnosed Graves' disease patients. The study was conducted in China and was registered as a clinical trial. The investigation overall reported the following: Preferential use of TRBV28, TRBJ1-2 and TRBJ2-5 was observed in persistent disease, whereas TRBV20-1 and TRBJ2-1 were favored in newly diagnosed disease. Lower TCR Shannon entropy and fewer highly expanded clones were observed in persistent Graves' disease patients than in newly diagnosed patients, which suggested clonal expansion. The authors noted that the small sample size was a limitation that may lower accuracy. Only the TCR beta chain was sequenced and analyzed. Peripheral blood alone was examined, since thyroid tissue, which constituted the primary lesion, could not be accessed. A larger number of public clonotypes was shared among persistent patients (2,741) than among newly diagnosed patients (about 990).

The method was multiplex PCR. Sequencing instrument: Illumina HiSeq 4000. iRepertoire HTBI primers and Arm-PCR amplification of CDR3 regions were used to construct TCR beta libraries. Before sequencing, the PCR products went through gel purification. In the authors' own workflow: Gene usage analysis of CDR3 amino acid clonotypes relied on the roughly 60 TRBV and 14 TRBJ segments identified across samples. COPE and FqMerger were used to merge the filtered high-quality paired reads into contigs. BLAST was used to align contigs to IMGT TRBV, TRBD and TRBJ reference genes, and CDR3 was defined according to IMGT. Clonotypes above 0.1% frequency were classified as highly expanded clones. Repertoire diversity was measured by Shannon entropy, and V-J evenness by the Gini coefficient. A clonotype was considered public if more than one individual shared it. Through fastp at Q25 and MiXCR, TCRdb rebuilt clones from the public reads, retaining in-frame beta chains. Rows with a matching CDR3 protein are joined into one entry that keeps the most common DNA and genes. What appears here as the V and J calls and clone size reflects TCRdb's work, not the paper's. In this sample the table shows almost 450,000 distinct CDR3 sequences, over 15% of which occur a single time. The ten largest clones add up to around 11% of the sample.

This same sample was also part of a study on T cells in Graves' hyperthyroidism and ophthalmopathy. As the second paper documents: Stable Graves' hyperthyroidism was defined as the absence of progression to ophthalmopathy over 18 months of follow-up. Hyperthyroidism patients were newly diagnosed, had a disease duration of under 2 months, and were aged 18 to 65 years. Any patient with an uncontrolled infection, another autoimmune disease, pregnancy or lactation was excluded. Diagnoses relied on clinical symptoms, serum thyroxine and TRAb, thyroid ultrasound and orbital computed tomography. The first round of RT-PCR for the TCR CDR3 was performed with the HTBI primer set and the Qiagen OneStep RT-PCR kit. Most expanded thyroid clonotypes (frequency above 0.001) were also detected in blood, suggesting blood repertoires may reflect thyroid immune responses. A 13 V-J signature model separated ophthalmopathy from stable hyperthyroidism, with nearly 90% sensitivity and roughly 81% specificity in cross-validation and 80%/75% in testing. In validation, the model predicted progression to ophthalmopathy a median of roughly 6.1 months before onset, with approximately 71% sensitivity and 72.22% specificity. To identify distinguishing TCR V-J signatures, a discovery cohort of some 100 patients was used, comprising some 43 with Graves' ophthalmopathy and around 60 with stable Graves' hyperthyroidism. Prospective prediction of ophthalmopathy was tested in an independent validation cohort consisting of under 20 hyperthyroidism patients and around 16 patients who later progressed to ophthalmopathy. The 100 or so discovery patients were randomly split 7:3 into training and test sets. In roughly six Graves' hyperthyroidism patients, the study also compared T-cell repertoires from thyroid tissue with T-cell repertoires from blood. Following sampling, methimazole starting at 30 mg daily was given to hyperthyroidism patients, and high-dose intravenous methylprednisolone was given to ophthalmopathy patients. A second multiplex PCR round built the libraries, followed by size selection and purification. The libraries were sequenced on an Illumina HiSeq2000 using paired-end 100 bp reads. Raw data were processed with SOAPnuke, discarding reads with adapters, uncalled bases, mean Phred below 15, or no exact constant-primer or identifier match. High-quality paired reads were merged using COPE v1.2.5, and each unique nucleotide sequence was defined as a clonotype. Clonotypes were aligned to IMGT TRBV, TRBD and TRBJ reference segments using MiTCR v1.1. The analysis included only V-J combinations with a frequency above 0.0001, which together covered more than 99% of the repertoires. A TCS score was defined as the ratio of F50 (clonal expansion) to E x V (chaos), with BLOSUM62-based TCRdist applied between CDR3 peptides within each V-J. Welch's t-statistics and random forest reduced around 520 V-J features to fewer than 15, which were used in a naive Bayes classifier (R e1071). Sample size was not statistically predetermined, and investigators were not blinded to group allocation. The paper describes TCR Vbeta CDR3 sequencing of 120 to 150 peripheral blood samples, made up of around 41 ophthalmopathy patients, roughly 72 hyperthyroidism patients and 17 progressor patients.

This TCR derives from a woman in her 30s with Graves disease. Donor details come from another sample of the same person, matched by shared clones. The rearranged chain carries TRBV3-1 and TRBJ2-6; the D gene is not confidently resolved. Sequenced material: peripheral blood mononuclear cells (PBMCs), taken at new diagnosis, from a patient treated with antithyroid drugs. The nucleotide sequence reads as follows: TGTGCCAGCAGCCTTCTTGTAGCTTCTGGGGCCAACGTCCTGACTTTC. Translated, this is CASSLLVASGANVLTF.